The T cell receptor (beta chain) described here comes from a study of T cells in Graves' hyperthyroidism and ophthalmopathy. For the study at large: Peripheral blood draws took place at initial diagnosis, ahead of any treatment.

This clonotype came up many times. What was amplified from RNA transcripts were TCR beta CDR3 regions. With the HTBI primer set, the TCR CDR3 went through a first round of RT-PCR. One entry per CDR3 protein results from TCRdb running MiXCR on the multiplex PCR reads. The sample carries 300,000 to 350,000 distinct CDR3 sequences, 21% recorded once. Exclusion followed for patients with uncontrolled infection, other autoimmune disease, pregnancy or lactation. The germline gives CDR1 ENHRY, CDR2 SYGVKD. The ends were cut back, 6 bases at V and 7 bases at J, with 13 bases in the middle. This CDR3 comprises 13 residues.

The chain is built from TRBV10-3 and TRBJ1-5; D unresolved. The receptor was derived from a woman between 45 and 65 years old with Graves' hyperthyroidism. Sequences were obtained from blood. This chain's CDR3 is CAISAAPGQPQHF. The CDR3 DNA is TGTGCCATCAGCGCTGCTCCGGGCCAGCCCCAGCATTTT.